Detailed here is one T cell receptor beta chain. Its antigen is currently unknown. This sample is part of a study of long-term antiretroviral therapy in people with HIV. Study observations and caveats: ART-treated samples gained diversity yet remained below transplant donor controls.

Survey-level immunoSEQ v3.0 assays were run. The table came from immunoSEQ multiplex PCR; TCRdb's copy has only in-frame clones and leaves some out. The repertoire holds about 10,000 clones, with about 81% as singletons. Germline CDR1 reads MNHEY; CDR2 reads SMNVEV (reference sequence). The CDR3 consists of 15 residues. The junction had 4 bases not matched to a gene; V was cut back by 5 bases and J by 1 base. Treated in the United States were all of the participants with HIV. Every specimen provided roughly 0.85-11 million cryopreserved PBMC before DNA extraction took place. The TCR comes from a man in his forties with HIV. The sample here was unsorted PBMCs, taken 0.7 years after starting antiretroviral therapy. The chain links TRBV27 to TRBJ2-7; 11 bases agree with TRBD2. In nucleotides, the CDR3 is TGTGCCAGCAGTCCTCGACTAGCGGGGTCCTACGAGCAGTACTTC. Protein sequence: CASSPRLAGSYEQYF.